The clone carrying this T cell receptor beta chain was recorded a few times. Its antigen is unknown. This entry is derived from a study of T cell repertoires in ileal Crohn's disease. Overall study context: Patients had a median approximately 7.8-year disease duration, and roughly 32% were active smokers.

CDR3 length equals 15 residues. The ends lost 4 bases at V and 0 bases at J; junction bases unmatched: 4. Germline CDR1 reads SNHLY; CDR2 reads FYNNEI. Per sample, roughly 0.45 micrograms of biopsy DNA were TCRB immunosequenced. Measured with immunoSEQ multiplex PCR; TCRdb has only the in-frame clones, and not every one. The table lists over 13,000 clones, about 80% of them singletons, with under 5.5% in the top ten. General study points: Mucosal expansions were suggested to be mainly CD8 T cells. Clonality above 26.8% at surgery always came with endoscopic recurrence.

The source is an adult with Crohn's disease. The chain has TRBV2 and TRBJ2-3; 7 bases line up with TRBD1. Sequences were obtained from ileal tissue. CDR3 residues: CASSVGTASTDTQYF. The DNA for the CDR3 is TGTGCCAGCAGTGTGGGGACAGCAAGCACAGATACGCAGTATTTT.